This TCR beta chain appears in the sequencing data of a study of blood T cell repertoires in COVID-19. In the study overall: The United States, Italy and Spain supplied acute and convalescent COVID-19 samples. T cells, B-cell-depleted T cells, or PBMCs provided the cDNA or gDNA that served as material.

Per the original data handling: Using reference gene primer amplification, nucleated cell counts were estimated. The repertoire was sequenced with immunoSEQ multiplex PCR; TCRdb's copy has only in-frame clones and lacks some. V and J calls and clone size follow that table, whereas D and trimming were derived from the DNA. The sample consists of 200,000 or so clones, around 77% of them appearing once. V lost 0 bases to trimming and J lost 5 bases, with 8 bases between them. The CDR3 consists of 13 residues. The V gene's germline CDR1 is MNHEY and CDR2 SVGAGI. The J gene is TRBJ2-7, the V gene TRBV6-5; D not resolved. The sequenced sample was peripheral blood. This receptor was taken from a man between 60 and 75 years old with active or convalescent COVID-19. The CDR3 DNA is TGTGCCAGCAGTTACTCGAAACTTAACGAGCAGTACTTC. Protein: CASSYSKLNEQYF.